Included here is one TCR beta chain sequence, with context. The antigen remains undetermined. V shed 5 bases and J 2 bases; nucleotides not matched to a gene: 5. The CDR3 spans 15 residues. CDR1 and CDR2 (germline): SGHDN, FVKESK. TCRdb called the RT-PCR reads again in MiXCR, with one record for every CDR3 protein. The sample includes roughly 790,000 distinct CDR3 sequences, over 20% of them seen just once. This specimen belongs to a study of response to subunit inactivated influenza vaccine. Whole-study findings and limits: Seasonal influenza vaccination, on each occasion, was suggested by the authors to recruit few new T cells.

The receptor was derived from a man in his fifties or sixties who received an inactivated influenza vaccine. The sequenced sample was PBMCs from blood, obtained more than 4 days after vaccination. This chain uses TRBV14 with TRBJ2-2; 7 positions match TRBD1. The CDR3 coding sequence is TGTGCCAGCAGCGGGCCAGGGGGAAACACCGGGGAGCTGTTTTTT. Its protein product is CASSGPGGNTGELFF.